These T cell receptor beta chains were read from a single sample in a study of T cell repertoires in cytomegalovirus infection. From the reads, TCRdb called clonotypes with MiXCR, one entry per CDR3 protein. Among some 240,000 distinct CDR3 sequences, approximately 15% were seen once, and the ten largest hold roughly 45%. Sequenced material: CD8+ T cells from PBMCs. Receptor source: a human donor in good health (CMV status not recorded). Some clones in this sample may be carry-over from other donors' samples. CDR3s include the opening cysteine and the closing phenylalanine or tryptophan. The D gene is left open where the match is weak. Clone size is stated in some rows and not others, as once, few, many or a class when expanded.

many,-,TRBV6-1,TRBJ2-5,CASSRGDEAQETQYF,TGTGCCAGCAGTCGCGGGGATGAGGCCCAAGAGACCCAGTACTTC
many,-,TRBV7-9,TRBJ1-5,CASSSAGVQPQHF,TGTGCCAGCAGCTCTGCTGGAGTCCAGCCCCAGCATTTT
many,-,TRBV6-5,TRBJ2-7,CASRIREVAAYEQYF,TGTGCCAGCAGAATCAGGGAAGTCGCCGCCTACGAGCAGTACTTC
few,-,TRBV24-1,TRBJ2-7,CATSDSRDNYEQYF,TGTGCCACCAGTGATTCCCGGGACAACTACGAGCAGTACTTC
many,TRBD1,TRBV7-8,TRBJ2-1,CASSADRGHLSYNEQFF,TGTGCCAGCAGCGCGGACAGGGGGCACCTCTCCTACAATGAGCAGTTCTTC
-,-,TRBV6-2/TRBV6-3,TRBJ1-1,CASCKRSGTLVNTEAFF,TGTGCCAGCTGTAAACGGTCCGGGACCTTAGTTAACACTGAAGCTTTCTTT
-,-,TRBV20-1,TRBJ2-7,CSATSSELSSYEQYF,TGCAGTGCTACCTCCAGCGAACTTAGCTCCTACGAGCAGTACTTC
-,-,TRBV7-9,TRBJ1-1,CASSSLHATSAEAFF,TGTGCCAGCAGCTCCCTACACGCTACCAGCGCTGAAGCTTTCTTT
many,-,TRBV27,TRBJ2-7,CASSPRTDYEQYF,TGTGCCAGCAGTCCCAGGACAGACTACGAGCAGTACTTC
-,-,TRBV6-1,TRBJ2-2,CGFNGNTGELFF,TGTGGGTTTAATGGAAACACCGGGGAGCTGTTTTTT
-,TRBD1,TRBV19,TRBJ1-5,CASSTTDRADQPQHF,TGTGCCAGTAGCACAACCGACAGGGCCGATCAGCCCCAGCATTTT
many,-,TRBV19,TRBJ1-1,CASSTFPGRMNTEAFF,TGTGCCAGTAGTACCTTCCCGGGACGGATGAACACTGAAGCTTTCTTT
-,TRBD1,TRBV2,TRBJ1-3,CASWMDREGSGNTIYF,TGTGCCAGCTGGATGGACAGGGAAGGTTCTGGAAACACCATATATTTT
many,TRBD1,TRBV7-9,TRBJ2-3,CASSLQGFGQGTTDTQYF,TGTGCCAGCAGCCTTCAAGGGTTCGGACAGGGGACCACAGATACGCAGTATTTT
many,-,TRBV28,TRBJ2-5,CASSLFTAQETQYF,TGTGCCAGCAGTTTATTTACAGCGCAAGAGACCCAGTACTTC
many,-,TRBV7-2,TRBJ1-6,CASSLRQFYNSPLHF,TGTGCCAGCAGCCTGAGACAGTTCTATAATTCACCCCTCCACTTT
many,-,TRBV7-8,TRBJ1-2,CASSSGQTNYGYTF,TGTGCCAGCAGCTCCGGACAGACTAACTATGGCTACACCTTC
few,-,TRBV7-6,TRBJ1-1,CASSLGGQATIKTEAFF,TGTGCCAGCAGCTTAGGGGGGCAGGCGACCATAAAGACTGAAGCTTTCTTT
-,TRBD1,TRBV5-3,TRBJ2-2,CASGWTGVETGELFF,TGTGCCAGCGGCTGGACAGGGGTAGAGACCGGGGAGCTGTTTTTT
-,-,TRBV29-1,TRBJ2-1,CSVWLDNEQFF,TGCAGCGTGTGGCTCGACAATGAGCAGTTCTTC
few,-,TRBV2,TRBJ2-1,CASTGGEYLGFF,TGTGCCAGCACCGGTGGGGAGTATTTAGGGTTCTTC
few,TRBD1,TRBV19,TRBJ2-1,CASSLGQGAGPYNEQFF,TGTGCCAGTAGTTTGGGACAGGGGGCAGGTCCCTACAATGAGCAGTTCTTC
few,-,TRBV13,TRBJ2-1,CASSLRNNEQFF,TGTGCCAGCAGCCTCCGAAACAATGAGCAGTTCTTC
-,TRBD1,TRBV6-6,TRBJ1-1,CASSYNPSVYRGTNTEAFF,TGTGCCAGCAGTTACAACCCTTCGGTCTACAGGGGTACTAACACTGAAGCTTTCTTT
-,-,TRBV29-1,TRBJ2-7,CSAERDIPYEQYF,TGCAGCGCTGAAAGGGACATACCCTACGAGCAGTACTTC
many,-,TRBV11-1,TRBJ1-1,CASSLSGLLREAFF,TGTGCCAGCAGCTTATCCGGACTCCTACGGGAAGCTTTCTTT
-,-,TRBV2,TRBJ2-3,CASRQRGLQDTQYF,TGTGCCAGCAGGCAACGGGGCTTACAGGATACGCAGTATTTT
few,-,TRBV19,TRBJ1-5,CASSLSATEIYNQPQHF,TGTGCCAGTAGCCTGAGTGCAACAGAGATATACAATCAGCCCCAGCATTTT
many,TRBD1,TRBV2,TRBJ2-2,CASSSWDRTNTGELFF,TGTGCCAGCAGTTCTTGGGACAGAACGAACACCGGGGAGCTGTTTTTT
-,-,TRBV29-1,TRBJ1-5,CSVEDGNQPQHF,TGCAGCGTTGAAGACGGGAATCAGCCCCAGCATTTT
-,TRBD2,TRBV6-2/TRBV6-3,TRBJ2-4,CASRASGGGADIQYF,TGTGCCAGCAGGGCCTCTGGCGGGGGGGCCGACATTCAGTACTTC
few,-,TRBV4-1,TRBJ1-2,CASSQDSREKGWTGYTF,TGCGCCAGCAGCCAAGATAGCAGGGAAAAGGGTTGGACTGGCTACACCTTC
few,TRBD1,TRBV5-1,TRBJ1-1,CASSLGQGVGEAFF,TGCGCCAGCAGCTTGGGACAGGGGGTCGGTGAAGCTTTCTTT
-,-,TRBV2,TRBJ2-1,CASSDRRNTRNEQFF,TGTGCCAGCAGTGATCGTAGAAACACTCGCAATGAGCAGTTCTTC
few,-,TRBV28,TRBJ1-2,CASSFSNNYGYTF,TGTGCCAGCAGTTTCAGCAATAACTATGGCTACACCTTC
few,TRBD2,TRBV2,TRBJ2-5,CASSLISSGGVGETQYF,TGTGCCAGCAGTTTGATCTCTAGCGGGGGGGTAGGAGAGACCCAGTACTTC
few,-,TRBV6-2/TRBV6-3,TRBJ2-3,CASSFTGEGLGDTQYF,TGTGCCAGCAGCTTCACGGGGGAAGGTCTGGGGGATACGCAGTATTTT
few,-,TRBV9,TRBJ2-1,CASSVANNEQFF,TGTGCCAGCAGCGTAGCTAACAATGAGCAGTTCTTC
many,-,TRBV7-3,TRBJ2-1,CASSLYPGEGTYNEQFF,TGTGCCAGCAGCTTATACCCAGGGGAAGGCACCTACAATGAGCAGTTCTTC
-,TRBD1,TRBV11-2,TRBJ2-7,CASSLVGTGVYEQYF,TGTGCCAGCAGCTTGGTCGGGACAGGGGTCTACGAGCAGTACTTC
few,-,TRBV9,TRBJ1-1,CASSPLGTEAFF,TGTGCCAGCAGCCCCCTGGGCACTGAAGCTTTCTTT
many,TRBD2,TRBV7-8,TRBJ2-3,CASSLAPAGGPVDTQYF,TGTGCCAGCAGCTTAGCCCCAGCGGGGGGGCCTGTAGATACGCAGTATTTT
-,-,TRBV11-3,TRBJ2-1,CARSSDGASSYNEQFF,TGTGCCAGGAGCTCTGACGGTGCAAGCTCCTACAATGAGCAGTTCTTC
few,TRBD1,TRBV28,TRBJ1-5,CASSSTGDANQPQHF,TGTGCCAGCAGTTCCACAGGGGATGCCAATCAGCCCCAGCATTTT
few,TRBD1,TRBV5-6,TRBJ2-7,CASSLVDRAREQYF,TGTGCCAGCAGCTTGGTCGACAGGGCTCGAGAGCAGTACTTC
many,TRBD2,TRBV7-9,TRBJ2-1,CASSSALAGGTYNEQFF,TGTGCCAGCAGCTCTGCGTTAGCGGGGGGAACTTACAATGAGCAGTTCTTC
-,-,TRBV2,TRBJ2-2,CASSARGVVNTGELFF,TGTGCCAGCAGTGCGCGGGGTGTGGTAAACACCGGGGAGCTGTTTTTT
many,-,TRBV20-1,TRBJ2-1,CSARFPGWGYNEQFF,TGCAGTGCTAGGTTTCCAGGGTGGGGCTACAATGAGCAGTTCTTC
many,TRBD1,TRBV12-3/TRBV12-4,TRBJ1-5,CASSAGQGSNQPQHF,TGTGCCAGCAGTGCCGGACAGGGGAGCAATCAGCCCCAGCATTTT
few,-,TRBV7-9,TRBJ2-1,CASSGEEQFF,TGTGCCAGCAGCGGCGAAGAGCAGTTCTTC
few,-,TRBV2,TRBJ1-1,CASSENAGAGTEAFF,TGTGCCAGCAGTGAGAACGCAGGGGCGGGCACTGAAGCTTTCTTT
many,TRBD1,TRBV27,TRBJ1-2,CASSKGTGYGYTF,TGTGCCAGCAGTAAGGGGACAGGCTATGGCTACACCTTC
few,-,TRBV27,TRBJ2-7,CASSLITNRGPYEQYF,TGTGCCAGCAGTTTAATAACAAACCGGGGCCCCTACGAGCAGTACTTC
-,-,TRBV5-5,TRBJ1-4,CASSLPGAEKLFF,TGTGCCAGCAGCTTGCCGGGTGCTGAAAAACTGTTTTTT